This TCR beta chain was obtained from a study of neoadjuvant anti-PD-1 for oral cavity cancer. In its sample, this clone was seen a few times. Only in-frame clones appear in the TCRdb table, and some are missing; sequencing was by immunoSEQ multiplex PCR. Of over 15,000 clones in the sample, 66% were seen once. The sequencing used PBMCs, collected before nivolumab (anti-PD-1) treatment. This receptor was identified in a person between 35 and 79 years old with oral cavity squamous cell carcinoma.

In DNA form, the CDR3 reads TGCGCCAGCAGCCCCGGACGACAGGGTAGCACTGAAGCTTTCTTT. Protein: CASSPGRQGSTEAFF. The chain joins TRBV5-1 to TRBJ1-1; 7 positions agree with TRBD1. The junction had 10 bases not matched to a gene; V was cut back by 4 bases and J by 4 bases. This CDR3 comprises 15 residues. The germline gives CDR1 SGHRS, CDR2 YFSETQ.